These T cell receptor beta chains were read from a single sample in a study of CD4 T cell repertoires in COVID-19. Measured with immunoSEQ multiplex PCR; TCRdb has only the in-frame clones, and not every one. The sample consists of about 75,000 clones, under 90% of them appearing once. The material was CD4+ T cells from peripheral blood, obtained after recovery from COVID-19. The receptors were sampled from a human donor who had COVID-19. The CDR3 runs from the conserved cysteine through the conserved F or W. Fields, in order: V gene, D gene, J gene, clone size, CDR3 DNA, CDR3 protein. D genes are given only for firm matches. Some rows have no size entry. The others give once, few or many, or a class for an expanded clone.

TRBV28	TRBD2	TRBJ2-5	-	TGTGCCAGCAGTTTGCTAGCGGGGGGGCCCGGAGAGACCCAGTACTTC	CASSLLAGGPGETQYF
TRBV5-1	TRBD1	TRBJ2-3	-	TGCGCCAGCAGCTCGGGACAGCACTCCACAGATACGCAGTATTTT	CASSSGQHSTDTQYF
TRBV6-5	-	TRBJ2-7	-	TGTGCCAGCAAGTCTGCCGAGCACGAGCAGTACTTC	CASKSAEHEQYF
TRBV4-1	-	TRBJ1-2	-	TGCGCCAGCAGGAACAACCCGGACGGGAATAGGGCTGGCTACACCTTC	CASRNNPDGNRAGYTF
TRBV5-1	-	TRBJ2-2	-	TGCGCCAGCAAAAGCTTGGGGCAAGGAGCTGGGGAGCTGTTTTTT	CASKSLGQGAGELFF
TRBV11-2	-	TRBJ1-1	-	TGTGCCAGCAGCTCAGCCCTGTCGAGCACTGAAGCTTTCTTT	CASSSALSSTEAFF
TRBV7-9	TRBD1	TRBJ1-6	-	TGTGCCAGCAGCACCGACAGGGGTGGTAATTCACCCCTCCACTTT	CASSTDRGGNSPLHF
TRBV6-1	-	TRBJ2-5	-	TGTGCCAGCAGTGGAAGGGTAGCGAAAGGGGAAGAGACCCAGTACTTC	CASSGRVAKGEETQYF
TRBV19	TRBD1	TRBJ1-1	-	TGTGCCAGTAGTATAGTTGGGACAGGGGCTATGAACACTGAAGCTTTCTTT	CASSIVGTGAMNTEAFF
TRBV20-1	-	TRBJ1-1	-	TGCAGTGCTAGTCTCCTGGGCCTGGGCACTGAAGCTTTCTTT	CSASLLGLGTEAFF
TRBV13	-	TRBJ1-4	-	TGTGCCAGCAGCCCGAGGTGGGGCCGGTCTAATGAAAAACTGTTTTTT	CASSPRWGRSNEKLFF
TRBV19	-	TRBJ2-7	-	TGTGCCAGTAGTTCGACCCGAAACTACGAGCAGTACTTC	CASSSTRNYEQYF
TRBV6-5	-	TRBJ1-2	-	TGTGCCAGCACCCAGGGGTCGGCTGGCTACACCTTC	CASTQGSAGYTF
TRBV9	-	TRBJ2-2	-	TGTGCCAGCAGCGCCGCCCGGACCTTTACCGGGGAGCTGTTTTTT	CASSAARTFTGELFF
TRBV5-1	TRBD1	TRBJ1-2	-	TGCGCCAGCAGACTCGGACAGGGGGCGGGAGACTATGGCTACACCTTC	CASRLGQGAGDYGYTF
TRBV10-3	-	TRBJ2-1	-	TGTGCCGTCGCCCAAACCGACTGGAACAATGAGCAGTTCTTC	CAVAQTDWNNEQFF
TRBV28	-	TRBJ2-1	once	TGTGCCAGCAGTCCCCTGGGGGAGAGAGAGCAGTTCTTC	CASSPLGEREQFF
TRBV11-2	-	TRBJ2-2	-	TGTGCCAGCAGCTCTGGGACGCCTGGGACCGGGGAGCTGTTTTTT	CASSSGTPGTGELFF
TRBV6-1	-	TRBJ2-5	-	TGTGCCAGCAGTGGGGCCGGGACGCCGGAGAGGCCCCAAAGATGGGAGACCCAGTACTTC	CASSGAGTPERPQRWETQYF
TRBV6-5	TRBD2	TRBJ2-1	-	TGTGCCAGCAGTAAGGGGACTAGCGTAAACAATGAGCAGTTCTTC	CASSKGTSVNNEQFF
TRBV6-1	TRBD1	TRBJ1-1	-	TGTGCCAGCAGTGAACAGGGGGCAACCACTGAAGCTTTCTTT	CASSEQGATTEAFF
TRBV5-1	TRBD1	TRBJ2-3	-	TGCGCCAGCAGTAGCCAATTAACAGGGGGGAGCACAGATACGCAGTATTTT	CASSSQLTGGSTDTQYF
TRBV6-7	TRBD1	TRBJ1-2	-	TGTGCCAGCAACCTCAACCGGGACAGGGCATCCTATGGCTACACCTTC	CASNLNRDRASYGYTF
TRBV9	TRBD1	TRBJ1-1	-	TGTGCCAGCAGCCTACAGGGGGTGAACACTGAAGCTTTCTTT	CASSLQGVNTEAFF
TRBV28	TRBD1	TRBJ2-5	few	TGTGCCAGCAGTTTAGGGGCTCAGGGGGCAGGGGAGACCCAGTACTTC	CASSLGAQGAGETQYF
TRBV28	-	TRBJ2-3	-	TGTGCCAGCAGAAATACAGGGGATACGCAGTATTTT	CASRNTGDTQYF
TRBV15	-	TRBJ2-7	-	TGTGCCACCAGCAGCCCAGGTTTCTCCTACGAGCAGTACTTC	CATSSPGFSYEQYF
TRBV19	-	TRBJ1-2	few	TGTGCCAGTAGTAGCCACCCAAGACAGGCAAACTATGGCTACACCTTC	CASSSHPRQANYGYTF
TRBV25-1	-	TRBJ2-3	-	TGTGCCAGCAGTGGTCAGGGGACAGATACGCAGTATTTT	CASSGQGTDTQYF
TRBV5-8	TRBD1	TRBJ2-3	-	TGTGCCAGCAGCTTGCTACCTCAGGGGGCGAAGAATACGCAGTATTTT	CASSLLPQGAKNTQYF
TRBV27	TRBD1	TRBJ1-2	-	TGTGCCAGCAGTCCACGACAGGGGGCTTTTGGCTACACCTTC	CASSPRQGAFGYTF
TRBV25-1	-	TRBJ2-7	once	TGTGCCAGCAGTAACATGGGGCACTCCTACGAGCAGTACTTC	CASSNMGHSYEQYF
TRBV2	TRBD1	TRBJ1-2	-	TGTGCCAGCATACCCACAGGGGGGTATGGCTACACCTTC	CASIPTGGYGYTF
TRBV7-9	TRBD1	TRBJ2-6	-	TGTGCCAGCAGCTTCCTACAGGGGTCTGGGGCCAACGTCCTGACTTTC	CASSFLQGSGANVLTF
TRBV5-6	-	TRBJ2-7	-	TGTGCCAGCAGCGAGTTGCCAGGGACCTCCTACGAGCAGTACTTC	CASSELPGTSYEQYF
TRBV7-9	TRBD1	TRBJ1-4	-	TGTGCCAGCGGGACCGGGACAGGACAAGAAAAACTGTTTTTT	CASGTGTGQEKLFF
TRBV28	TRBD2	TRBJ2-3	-	TGTGCCAGCCGGGCTAGCGGCTCAGATACGCAGTATTTT	CASRASGSDTQYF
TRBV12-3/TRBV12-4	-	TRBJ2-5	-	TGTGCCAGCAGTTCCCCTCCCGGTGAGACCCAGTACTTC	CASSSPPGETQYF
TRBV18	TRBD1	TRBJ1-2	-	TGTGCCAGCTCACCACCGGGGACAGGGAGAAACTATGGCTACACCTTC	CASSPPGTGRNYGYTF
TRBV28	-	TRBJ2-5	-	TGTGCCAGCAGTCCGCCGGCTCATGAGACCCAGTACTTC	CASSPPAHETQYF
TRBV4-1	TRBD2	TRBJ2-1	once	TGCGCCAGCAGCCAAGATCCAGGGCTAGCGGGGTTGAATGAGCAGTTCTTC	CASSQDPGLAGLNEQFF
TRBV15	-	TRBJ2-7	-	TGTGCCACCAGCAGAGCCTTTTCCACCTCCTACGAGCAGTACTTC	CATSRAFSTSYEQYF
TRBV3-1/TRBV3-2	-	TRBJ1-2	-	TGTGCCAGCAGCCAAGGGGCAACAGCCGTCAACTATGGCTACACCTTC	CASSQGATAVNYGYTF
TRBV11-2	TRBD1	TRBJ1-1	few	TGTGCCAGCAGTCCCAGGGGACAGCTTGAAGCTTTCTTT	CASSPRGQLEAFF
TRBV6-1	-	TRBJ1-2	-	TGTGCCAGCAGTGAAAAACAGGGTCATGGCTACACCTTC	CASSEKQGHGYTF
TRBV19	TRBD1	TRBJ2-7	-	TGTGCCAGTAGTCGAAGGACAGGGCTCGAGCAGTACTTC	CASSRRTGLEQYF
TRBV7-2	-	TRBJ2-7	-	TGTGCCAGCAGTTGGGGGCGCGGGAGAGACGAGCAGTACTTC	CASSWGRGRDEQYF